Shown below are 18 T cell receptor beta chains from a single sample sequenced in a study of T-cell reconstitution after alpha-beta-depleted transplantation in children. Unique molecular identifiers were built into the TCRbeta library. TCRdb called the PCR reads again in MiXCR, with one record for every CDR3 protein. The profile covers about 540,000 distinct CDR3 sequences, with around 20% appearing a single time and 3% to 3.5% taken by the ten largest. The sample here was PBMCs from the stem cell graft donor, taken from the stem cell graft. The source of these receptors is a human donor who donated a stem cell graft to a child with acute lymphoblastic leukemia.

The table lists this clonotype with a few counts. V usage is TRBV29-1 and J usage is TRBJ1-1, with 8 nucleotides matching TRBD1. CDR3 size: 13 residues. The V segment lost 6 bases and the J segment 5 bases; nucleotides outside the gene matches: 8. Germline V gives CDR1 SQVTM, CDR2 ANQGSEA. The CDR3 reads CSVDRGEWTEAFF. In DNA form, the CDR3 reads TGCAGCGTAGACAGGGGCGAATGGACTGAAGCTTTCTTT.

This clonotype turned up a few times. The chain has TRBV7-9 and TRBJ2-2; TRBD2 agrees at 8 bases. The CDR3 runs to 14 residues. Germline V gene data show CDR1 as SEHNR and CDR2 as FQNEAQ (reference sequence). V dropped 8 bases and J dropped 4; count of bases not matched to a gene: 6. The CDR3 nucleotides are TGTGCCAGCGGTATGAGCGGGAGCACCGGGGAGCTGTTTTTT. Translation: CASGMSGSTGELFF.

The rearrangement links TRBV27 to TRBJ2-7; perhaps D is TRBD1 or TRBD2 (5 bases each). Trimming removed 0 bases at V and 3 bases at J, with 18 bases between. Germline V gene lookup returns CDR1 MNHEY and CDR2 SMNVEV (reference sequence). The CDR3 contains 17 residues. CDR3 DNA sequence: TGTGCCAGCAGTTTATCGACTCCCGGGACCTACGGCTACGAGCAGTACTTC. It specifies CASSLSTPGTYGYEQYF.

This clonotype was counted at least ten times. The chain joins TRBV7-9 to TRBJ2-7, with 7 bases matching TRBD2. Germline CDR1 is SEHNR and CDR2 is FQNEAQ (reference sequence). V trimming: 4 bases; J trimming: 3 bases; junction bases outside the gene matches: 3. This CDR3 has 13 amino acids. Here the CDR3 DNA reads TGTGCCAGCAGCTCGCGGGGGTTCTACGAGCAGTACTTC. This translates into CASSSRGFYEQYF.

V is TRBV20-1 and J is TRBJ2-5; 8 nucleotides align to TRBD2. V trimming: 6 bases; J trimming: 4 bases; junction bases outside the gene matches: 13. The CDR3 sequence is 15 residues long. Germline loops: CDR1 DFQATT, CDR2 SNEGSKA (reference sequence). CDR3 region: CSAMPPTGGGETQYF. Written as DNA, the CDR3 is TGCAGTGCCATGCCTCCAACGGGAGGGGGAGAGACCCAGTACTTC.

This clonotype has more than one count but fewer than ten. The chain recombines TRBV12-3 or TRBV12-4 with TRBJ2-7; 11 bases map to TRBD2. Unmatched junction bases numbered 7, after V lost 7 bases and J lost 2 bases. The CDR3 has 15 amino acids. CDR3: CASTLAGGIPYEQYF. The CDR3, as DNA: TGTGCCAGCACCCTAGCGGGAGGAATCCCCTACGAGCAGTACTTC.

A few counts support this clonotype. DNA for the CDR3: TGCAGTGCTACCACCCCTAGCGGGGGGGACAATGAGCAGTTCTTC. Translated: CSATTPSGGDNEQFF. The chain joins TRBV20-1 to TRBJ2-1, with 12 bases matching TRBD2. This CDR3 has 15 residues. V trimming: 4 bases; J trimming: 5 bases; junction bases outside the gene matches: 6. From germline, CDR1 is DFQATT and CDR2 SNEGSKA (reference sequence).

The CDR3 sequence: CASSGDRGGSQETQYF. CDR3 DNA sequence: TGTGCCAGCAGCGGAGATAGGGGAGGCAGCCAAGAGACCCAGTACTTC. The chain couples TRBV9 to TRBJ2-5; possible D gene TRBD2, 6 bases. Germline V gene data show CDR1 as SGDLS and CDR2 as YYNGEE. V was cut by 3 bases and J by 1 base, with 16 bases left in between. The CDR3 has 16 residues.

This clonotype was counted many times. The chain combines TRBV5-1 with TRBJ2-5; TRBD1 aligns across 9 bases. The CDR3 runs 17 residues. Germline V gene sequence: CDR1 SGHRS, CDR2 YFSETQ. With 1 base clipped from V and 5 bases from J, the junction kept 12 bases outside the gene matches. The CDR3 DNA follows: TGCGCCAGCAGCTTGTCACCGGGACAGGGCAGATTCGAGACCCAGTACTTC. Its protein product is CASSLSPGQGRFETQYF.

There are many counts of this clonotype. The chain joins TRBV5-5 to TRBJ2-5; TRBD1 matches 10 bases. V shed 0 bases and J 2 bases; nucleotides not matched to a gene: 10. Germline V CDR1 and CDR2: SGHKS, YYEKEE (reference sequence). This CDR3 contains 18 residues. This CDR3 is CASSLEGQGITGQETQYF. CDR3 DNA sequence: TGTGCCAGCAGCTTGGAGGGACAGGGGATCACGGGGCAAGAGACCCAGTACTTC.

Only a few counts were recorded for this clonotype. The chain couples TRBV5-1 to TRBJ2-5; TRBD2 matches at 8 bases. This CDR3 spans 16 amino acids. The germline V gene has CDR1 SGHRS and CDR2 YFSETQ. V trimming: 3 bases; J trimming: 4 bases; junction bases outside the gene matches: 11. CDR3 protein: CASSSDRGGRAETQYF. The CDR3 DNA follows: TGCGCCAGCAGCTCCGATCGGGGGGGACGAGCAGAGACCCAGTACTTC.

This clonotype was counted a few times. The chain combines TRBV13 with TRBJ2-7; a possible D gene is TRBD2 (6 bases). CDR3 size: 14 residues. Trimming left V 6 bases short and J 0 bases short, with 12 bases between. Per germline, CDR1 PRHDT and CDR2 FYEKMQ (reference sequence). The CDR3 nucleotides read TGTGCCAGCAGGATGGGACTGAGCTCCTACGAGCAGTACTTC. This codes for CASRMGLSSYEQYF.

This rearrangement joins TRBV12-3 or TRBV12-4 to TRBJ1-1; no definite D call. With 1 base removed from V and 4 bases from J, the gap between germline ends came to 10 bases. CDR3 length: 14 residues. The CDR3 sequence: CASSLGGSPTEAFF. CDR3 in DNA: TGTGCCAGCAGTTTAGGCGGTAGTCCCACTGAAGCTTTCTTT.

This sequence joins TRBV7-8 and TRBJ2-7; 7 bases fit TRBD1. The CDR3 is 16 residues long. Germline V CDR1 and CDR2: SGHVS, FQNEAQ. V trimming: 4 bases; J trimming: 0 bases; junction bases outside the gene matches: 9. The CDR3 reads CASSWAGTGDSYEQYF. CDR3 DNA sequence: TGTGCCAGCAGCTGGGCGGGTACAGGGGACTCCTACGAGCAGTACTTC.

This clonotype has a handful of counts. The genes are TRBV5-1 and TRBJ2-1; TRBD1 agrees at 8 bases. Germline CDR1 reads SGHRS; CDR2 reads YFSETQ. Trimming at V came to 0 bases and at J to 2 bases, leaving 7 bases not matched to a gene. The CDR3 totals 17 residues. This CDR3 is CASSLGVTGATYNEQFF. The CDR3 nucleotides read TGCGCCAGCAGCTTGGGAGTGACAGGGGCGACCTACAATGAGCAGTTCTTC. The whole variable domain, filled in from reference TRBV5-1 and TRBJ2-1, reads KAGVTQTPRYLIKTRGQQVTLSCSPISGHRSVSWYQQTPGQGLQFLFEYFSETQRNKGNFPGRFSGRQFSNSRSEMNVSTLELGDSALYLCASSLGVTGATYNEQFFGPGTRLTVL.

This clonotype was seen only a few times. The chain uses TRBV21-1 and TRBJ2-3; TRBD2, the D gene given by the table, was not confirmed from the DNA. TRBV21-1 is a pseudogene segment. This CDR3 contains 17 residues. The CDR3 here is CASSKEAGGPGPDTQYF. DNA for the CDR3: TGTGCCAGCAGCAAAGAAGCGGGAGGGCCGGGTCCAGATACGCAGTATTTT.

This clonotype was seen only a few times. The CDR3 DNA is TGTGCCAGCAGCCCCTGGACAGGGGTGACCGGGGAGCTGTTTTTT. This gives the protein CASSPWTGVTGELFF. V usage is TRBV7-7 and J usage is TRBJ2-2; 9 bases are shared with TRBD1. CDR1 is SSHAT and CDR2 is FNYEAQ in the germline V gene (reference sequence). CDR3 length: 15 residues. V shed 5 bases and J 5 bases; nucleotides not matched to a gene: 6.

This chain uses TRBV11-2 with TRBJ1-1; 8 bases are shared with TRBD1. CDR1 is SGHAT and CDR2 is FQNNGV in the germline V gene. The J segment lost 0 bases and the V segment lost 5 bases, leaving 11 bases of the junction unmatched. The CDR3 extends over 17 amino acids. CDR3 region: CASSQGQAFPMNTEAFF. Here the CDR3 DNA reads TGTGCCAGCAGCCAGGGACAGGCATTTCCCATGAACACTGAAGCTTTCTTT.